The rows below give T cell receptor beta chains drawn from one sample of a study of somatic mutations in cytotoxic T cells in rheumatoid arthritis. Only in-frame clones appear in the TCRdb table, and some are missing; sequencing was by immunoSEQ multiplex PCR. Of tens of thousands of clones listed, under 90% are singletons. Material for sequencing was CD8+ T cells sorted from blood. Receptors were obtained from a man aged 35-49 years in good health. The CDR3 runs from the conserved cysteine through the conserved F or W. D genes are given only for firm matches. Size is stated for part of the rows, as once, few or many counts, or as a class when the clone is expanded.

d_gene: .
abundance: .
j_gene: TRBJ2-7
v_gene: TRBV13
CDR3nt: TGTGCCAGCAGCTCCGACGGGACCTACGAGCAGTACTTC
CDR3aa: CASSSDGTYEQYF

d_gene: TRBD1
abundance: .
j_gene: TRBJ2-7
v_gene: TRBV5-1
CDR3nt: TGCGCCAGCAGCTTAGGGACAGGACCCTACGAGCAGTACTTC
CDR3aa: CASSLGTGPYEQYF

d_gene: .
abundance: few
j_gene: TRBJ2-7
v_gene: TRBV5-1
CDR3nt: TGCGCCAGCAGCCCACCGGGCCCCATCCCGTCCCTCGAGCAGTACTTC
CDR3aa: CASSPPGPIPSLEQYF

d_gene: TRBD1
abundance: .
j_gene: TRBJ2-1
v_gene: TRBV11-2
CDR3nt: TGTGCCAGCAGCCCGGGACAGGGAAATGAGCAGTTCTTC
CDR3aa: CASSPGQGNEQFF

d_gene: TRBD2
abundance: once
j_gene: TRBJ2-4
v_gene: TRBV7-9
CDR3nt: TGTGCCAGCAGCTTGAGCGGGGAGGATATAGCCAAAAACATTCAGTACTTC
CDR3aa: CASSLSGEDIAKNIQYF

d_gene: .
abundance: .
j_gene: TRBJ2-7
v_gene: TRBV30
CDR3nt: TGTGCCTGGGGAGCAACAGGGAACGAGCAGTACTTC
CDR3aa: CAWGATGNEQYF

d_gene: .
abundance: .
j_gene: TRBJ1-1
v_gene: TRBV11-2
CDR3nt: TGTGCCAGCAGCCCACTCTCTGGGGAGGAAACTGAAGCTTTCTTT
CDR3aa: CASSPLSGEETEAFF

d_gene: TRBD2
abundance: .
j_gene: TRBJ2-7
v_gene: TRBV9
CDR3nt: TGTGCCAGCAGCGCCGGGACTAGCGTTTCCTACGAGCAGTACTTC
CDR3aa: CASSAGTSVSYEQYF

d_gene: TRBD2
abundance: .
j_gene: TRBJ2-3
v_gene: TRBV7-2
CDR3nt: TGTGCCAGCAGCTTAGGGGGGAGGGTGTGGGATACGCAGTATTTT
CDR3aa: CASSLGGRVWDTQYF

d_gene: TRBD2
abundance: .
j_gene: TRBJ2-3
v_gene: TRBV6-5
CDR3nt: TGTGCCAGCAGTTTCGGAGCGGGAGGAATTACAGATACGCAGTATTTT
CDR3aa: CASSFGAGGITDTQYF

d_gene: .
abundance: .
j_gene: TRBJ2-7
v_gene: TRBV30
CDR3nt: TGTGCCTGGGTCCAACGGGGGCAACGCTACGAGCAGTACTTC
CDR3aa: CAWVQRGQRYEQYF

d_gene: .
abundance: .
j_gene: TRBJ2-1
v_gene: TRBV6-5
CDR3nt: TGTGCCAGCAGGACCTCGGGCGCCTACAATGAGCAGTTCTTC
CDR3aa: CASRTSGAYNEQFF

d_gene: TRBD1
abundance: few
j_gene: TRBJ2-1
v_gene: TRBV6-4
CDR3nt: TGTGCCAGCAGTGACTCGGGGGACAGCTATGTTGGTGAGCAGTTCTTC
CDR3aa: CASSDSGDSYVGEQFF

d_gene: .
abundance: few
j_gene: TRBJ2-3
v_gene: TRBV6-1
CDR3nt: TGTGCCAGCAGTGAAGCAGAAGCGAGCGCAGATACGCAGTATTTT
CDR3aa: CASSEAEASADTQYF

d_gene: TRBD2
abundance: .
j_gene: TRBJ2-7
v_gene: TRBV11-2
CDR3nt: TGTGCCAGCAGCCGAACTAGCGGGGACTACGAGCAGTACTTC
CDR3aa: CASSRTSGDYEQYF

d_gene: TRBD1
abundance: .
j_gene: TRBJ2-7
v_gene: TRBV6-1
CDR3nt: TGTGCCAGCAGTATCTCAGGGGGCCTCTACGAGCAGTACTTC
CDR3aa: CASSISGGLYEQYF

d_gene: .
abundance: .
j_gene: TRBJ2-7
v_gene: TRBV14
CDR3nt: TGTGCCAGCAGCCAAGGGGCTAATTCCTACGAGCAGTACTTC
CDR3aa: CASSQGANSYEQYF

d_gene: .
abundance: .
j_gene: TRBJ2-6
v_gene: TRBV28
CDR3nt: TGTGCCAGCAGTCCGGGACAATTCTCTGGGGCCAACGTCCTGACTTTC
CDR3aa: CASSPGQFSGANVLTF

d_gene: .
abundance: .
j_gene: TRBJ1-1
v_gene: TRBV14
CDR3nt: TGTGCCAGCAGCCAAGTCGGGGGGGCCGACACTGAAGCTTTCTTT
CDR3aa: CASSQVGGADTEAFF

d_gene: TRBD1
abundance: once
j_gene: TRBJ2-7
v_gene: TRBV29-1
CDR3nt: TGCAGCGTCCGTACAGGGGGCTACGAGCAGTACTTC
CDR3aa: CSVRTGGYEQYF